These T cell receptor beta chains were read from a single sample in a study of vaccination effects on CD4 cells after COVID-19. Assay used: immunoSEQ multiplex PCR; TCRdb lists only in-frame clones, some missing. This table has about 51,000 clones, 70% to 75% appearing once. These receptors lack a known antigen. Sequenced here: CD4+ T cells from PBMCs cultured without peptide, sampled before COVID-19 vaccination. The receptors here all came from a human donor who had a prior SARS-CoV-2 infection. The CDR3 runs from the conserved cysteine through the conserved F or W. A D gene is named only where the DNA matches it firmly. Clone size is not always given. Where it is, it says once, few, many or a class for expanded clones.

length	D	V	J	size	CDR3	DNA
15	TRBD2	TRBV25-1	TRBJ2-7	-	CASSEASGSLYEQYF	TGTGCCAGCAGTGAAGCTAGCGGGAGCTTATACGAGCAGTACTTC
14	-	TRBV30	TRBJ1-3	once	CAWRLWGVENTIYF	TGTGCCTGGAGACTGTGGGGAGTGGAAAACACCATATATTTT
15	TRBD1	TRBV18	TRBJ2-2	-	CASSPRTGVTGELFF	TGTGCCAGCTCACCAAGGACAGGAGTCACCGGGGAGCTGTTTTTT
15	TRBD1	TRBV11-2	TRBJ2-2	few	CASSQTGGAPGELFF	TGTGCCAGCAGCCAGACAGGGGGCGCCCCCGGGGAGCTGTTTTTT
13	-	TRBV2	TRBJ2-7	-	CASSRGDVREQYF	TGTGCCAGCAGTCGGGGCGACGTGAGGGAGCAGTACTTC
15	TRBD2	TRBV7-3	TRBJ2-1	-	CASSFSGGASDEQFF	TGTGCCAGCAGCTTTAGCGGGGGGGCCTCTGATGAGCAGTTCTTC
16	-	TRBV6-1	TRBJ1-5	-	CASSELGGVSNQPQHF	TGTGCCAGCAGTGAACTGGGGGGAGTTAGTAATCAGCCCCAGCATTTT
16	TRBD2	TRBV5-1	TRBJ2-7	-	CASSLDGSGGHYEQYF	TGCGCCAGCAGCTTGGATGGTAGCGGGGGGCACTACGAGCAGTACTTC
14	-	TRBV11-3	TRBJ2-2	-	CASSFRLKTGELFF	TGTGCCAGCAGCTTTAGACTGAAAACCGGGGAGCTGTTTTTT
12	-	TRBV20-1	TRBJ1-1	-	CSASSGLTEAFF	TGCAGTGCTAGTTCAGGGCTCACTGAAGCTTTCTTT
17	-	TRBV27	TRBJ1-2	few	CASKPNRDPNLNYGYTF	TGTGCCAGCAAACCTAACAGGGACCCCAACCTTAACTATGGCTACACCTTC
13	-	TRBV4-3	TRBJ2-1	-	CASSQESPGEQFF	TGCGCCAGCAGCCAAGAGTCCCCCGGTGAGCAGTTCTTC
13	-	TRBV11-3	TRBJ1-5	once	CASSRTRDQPQHF	TGTGCCAGCAGCCGAACCAGGGATCAGCCCCAGCATTTT